These T cell receptor beta chains were read from a single sample in a study of sequential checkpoint blockade in melanoma. Generated by immunoSEQ multiplex PCR, the TCRdb table keeps only in-frame clones and is missing some. The profile shows around 4,000 clones, roughly 25% of them singletons. The sequenced sample was tumor tissue (inferred from file names), obtained from a patient given nivolumab and ipilimumab in sequence. These receptors were taken from a human donor with melanoma. The CDR3 runs from the conserved cysteine through the conserved F or W. Each record gives: clone size, J gene, V gene, D gene, CDR3 protein, CDR3 DNA. A D gene is named only where the DNA matches it firmly. Some rows mark clone size as missing; the rest say once, few, many or name a class of expanded clone.

>-|TRBJ2-7|TRBV6-8|-
CASSRQSPSYEQYF
TGTGCCAGCAGTCGACAGTCCCCCTCCTACGAGCAGTACTTC
>many|TRBJ1-2|TRBV11-3|-
CASSLAGKAPNYGYTF
TGTGCCAGCAGCCTGGCGGGTAAGGCCCCTAACTATGGCTACACCTTC
>-|TRBJ2-1|TRBV29-1|TRBD1
CSVGRGNIEQFF
TGCAGCGTTGGCAGGGGGAATATTGAGCAGTTCTTC
>few|TRBJ1-5|TRBV28|-
CASSFPGLQQPQHF
TGTGCCAGCAGTTTCCCAGGGTTGCAGCAGCCCCAGCATTTT
>-|TRBJ2-3|TRBV4-1|-
CASSPVALSTDTQYF
TGCGCCAGCAGCCCAGTGGCCTTGAGCACAGATACGCAGTATTTT
>-|TRBJ2-6|TRBV15|TRBD1
CATSRVAGGFTGANVLTF
TGTGCCACCAGCAGAGTGGCAGGGGGCTTTACTGGGGCCAACGTCCTGACTTTC
>-|TRBJ1-1|TRBV5-1|-
CASRLTGSNTEAFF
TGCGCCAGCAGATTAACAGGGAGTAACACTGAAGCTTTCTTT
>-|TRBJ1-4|TRBV6-8|-
CASRRVPPSSYSNEKLFF
TGTGCCAGCCGAAGGGTTCCCCCTTCCTCCTACTCTAATGAAAAACTGTTTTTT
>-|TRBJ2-7|TRBV28|-
CASSSGHSSYEQYF
TGTGCCAGCAGTTCGGGACACAGCTCCTACGAGCAGTACTTC
>few|TRBJ2-1|TRBV6-8|TRBD2
CASSDSGEGNEQFF
TGTGCCAGCAGTGACAGCGGGGAGGGCAATGAGCAGTTCTTC
>few|TRBJ1-6|TRBV6-8|-
CASSYSAGDSSPLHF
TGTGCCAGCAGTTACTCGGCAGGGGATTCTTCACCCCTCCACTTT
>-|TRBJ1-5|TRBV7-8|-
CASGVLLNQPQHF
TGTGCCAGCGGAGTTCTTCTTAATCAGCCCCAGCATTTT
>-|TRBJ1-5|TRBV19|-
CASSIVRGQPQHF
TGTGCCAGTAGTATAGTAAGAGGTCAGCCCCAGCATTTT
>-|TRBJ2-6|TRBV19|-
CASSPDRLKLSGANVLTF
TGTGCCAGTAGTCCCGACCGACTGAAGCTCTCTGGGGCCAACGTCCTGACTTTC
>-|TRBJ1-5|TRBV19|-
CASSIRVGQPQHF
TGTGCCAGTAGTATAAGGGTTGGTCAGCCCCAGCATTTT
>hyperexpanded|TRBJ1-3|TRBV11-3|TRBD1
CASSLRGTGNTIYF
TGTGCCAGCAGCCTCAGGGGGACTGGAAACACCATATATTTT
>-|TRBJ2-5|TRBV30|TRBD1
CAWSPSWDSSETQYF
TGTGCCTGGAGTCCTAGCTGGGACAGCTCGGAGACCCAGTACTTC
>-|TRBJ2-3|TRBV10-2|-
CASSPGWASTDTQYF
TGCGCCAGCAGCCCCGGGTGGGCTAGCACAGATACGCAGTATTTT
>few|TRBJ2-5|TRBV28|-
CASSLAGETQYF
TGTGCCAGCAGTTTAGCCGGGGAGACCCAGTACTTC
>-|TRBJ1-4|TRBV4-1|-
CASSHRLQGAAEKLFF
TGCGCCAGCAGCCACCGACTCCAGGGAGCCGCCGAAAAACTGTTTTTT
>-|TRBJ1-2|TRBV5-1|-
CASSLVVEGGGYTF
TGCGCCAGCAGCTTGGTGGTAGAGGGCGGTGGCTACACCTTC
>many|TRBJ1-6|TRBV11-3|-
CASSLWQGSSNSPLHF
TGTGCCAGCAGCTTGTGGCAGGGTTCAAGCAATTCACCCCTCCACTTT
>-|TRBJ2-5|TRBV19|-
CASSPWGLSQETQYF
TGTGCCAGTAGTCCGTGGGGACTGAGCCAAGAGACCCAGTACTTC
>few|TRBJ1-2|TRBV6-8|TRBD1
CASSKTGGGYGYTF
TGTGCCAGCAGTAAAACAGGGGGCGGCTATGGCTACACCTTC
>-|TRBJ2-3|TRBV6-8|TRBD1
CASSPKPTGTDTQYF
TGTGCCAGCAGTCCTAAACCGACAGGGACAGATACGCAGTATTTT
>medium-sized|TRBJ2-7|TRBV11-3|-
CASSLRVQIYEQYF
TGTGCCAGCAGCTTAAGGGTGCAAATCTACGAGCAGTACTTC
>many|TRBJ2-7|TRBV11-3|-
CASSLDLTGLIGYEQYF
TGTGCCAGCAGCTTAGACCTGACGGGACTCATTGGATACGAGCAGTACTTC
>many|TRBJ1-5|TRBV11-3|-
CASSFYREPFYSNQPQHF
TGTGCCAGCAGCTTTTACAGGGAGCCATTCTATAGCAATCAGCCCCAGCATTTT
>-|TRBJ1-6|TRBV18|-
CASSPSGAINSPLHF
TGTGCCAGCTCACCATCAGGGGCGATTAATTCACCCCTCCACTTT
>-|TRBJ2-1|TRBV6-8|TRBD1
CASSYVGQGAGEQFF
TGTGCCAGCAGTTACGTGGGACAGGGGGCCGGTGAGCAGTTCTTC
>once|TRBJ2-5|TRBV5-1|TRBD2
CASSLKVGGETQYF
TGCGCCAGCAGCTTGAAGGTGGGAGGGGAGACCCAGTACTTC
>medium-sized|TRBJ2-2|TRBV28|-
CASSPTSPNTGELFF
TGTGCCAGCAGTCCAACCTCTCCGAACACCGGGGAGCTGTTTTTT
>few|TRBJ1-2|TRBV28|TRBD1
CASSQTGDRGYTF
TGTGCCAGCAGCCAGACAGGGGATCGTGGCTACACCTTC
>many|TRBJ1-1|TRBV11-3|-
CASSHAFAVLLGDTEAFF
TGTGCCAGCAGCCATGCCTTTGCGGTCCTGCTTGGGGACACTGAAGCTTTCTTT
>few|TRBJ1-1|TRBV19|-
CASSPRGGDTEAFF
TGTGCCAGTAGTCCTAGAGGGGGTGACACTGAAGCTTTCTTT
>-|TRBJ2-1|TRBV7-2|TRBD2
CASRQPGGNEQFF
TGTGCCAGCAGACAACCGGGGGGCAATGAGCAGTTCTTC
>-|TRBJ1-1|TRBV19|-
CASRPGGRAEAFF
TGTGCCAGTAGGCCCGGAGGGCGGGCTGAAGCTTTCTTT
>few|TRBJ1-6|TRBV14|-
CASSQDTQISPLHF
TGTGCCAGCAGCCAAGATACGCAGATTTCACCCCTCCACTTT
>few|TRBJ2-1|TRBV6-7|-
CASSPAHEQFF
TGTGCCAGCAGCCCCGCCCATGAGCAGTTCTTC
>-|TRBJ1-1|TRBV5-1|-
CASSAYGFENTEAFF
TGCGCCAGCAGCGCCTATGGGTTCGAGAACACTGAAGCTTTCTTT
>-|TRBJ2-7|TRBV6-8|-
CASSYDSGVGEQYF
TGTGCCAGCAGTTACGACTCCGGGGTGGGGGAGCAGTACTTC
>few|TRBJ2-2|TRBV28|-
CASTVDSITGELFF
TGTGCCAGCACCGTGGACAGCATTACCGGGGAGCTGTTTTTT
>-|TRBJ2-1|TRBV7-2|-
CASSLSWENEQFF
TGTGCCAGCAGCCTCAGTTGGGAAAATGAGCAGTTCTTC
>-|TRBJ1-2|TRBV19|TRBD1
CASSIGGQDNYGYTF
TGTGCCAGTAGTATAGGTGGACAGGATAACTATGGCTACACCTTC
>once|TRBJ1-3|TRBV5-1|-
CASQFIPSSGNTIYF
TGCGCCAGCCAATTTATACCGAGCTCTGGAAACACCATATATTTT
>-|TRBJ1-2|TRBV18|-
CASSPPLPGPGVSYTF
TGTGCCAGCTCACCACCCCTACCGGGACCGGGTGTCAGCTACACCTTC
>-|TRBJ2-3|TRBV6-8|-
CASSDAVGDTDTQYF
TGTGCCAGCAGTGACGCTGTCGGGGACACAGATACGCAGTATTTT
>medium-sized|TRBJ1-5|TRBV28|-
CASSRPLGQGQPQHF
TGTGCCAGCAGCCGTCCCCTGGGGCAGGGGCAGCCCCAGCATTTT
>-|TRBJ2-3|TRBV29-1|TRBD2
CSVEGGDGITDTQYF
TGCAGCGTTGAGGGGGGGGACGGAATCACAGATACGCAGTATTTT
>-|TRBJ2-2|TRBV6-8|-
CASTLVNTGELFF
TGTGCCAGCACCTTGGTCAACACCGGGGAGCTGTTTTTT
>-|TRBJ2-7|TRBV6-8|-
CASSSQGIGEQYF
TGTGCCAGCAGTTCCCAGGGGATCGGCGAGCAGTACTTC
>many|TRBJ1-6|TRBV11-3|-
CASSQASGPSPLHF
TGTGCCAGCAGCCAAGCTAGCGGACCTTCACCCCTCCACTTT
>-|TRBJ2-2|TRBV30|TRBD2
CAWSPAGGPGELFF
TGTGCCTGGAGTCCAGCGGGAGGGCCCGGGGAGCTGTTTTTT
>-|TRBJ1-1|TRBV5-1|-
CASSDPSRDVRAFF
TGCGCCAGCAGCGACCCGTCCCGGGACGTTAGAGCTTTCTTT
>few|TRBJ2-7|TRBV28|TRBD2
CASRSTKPQAGGSSYEQYF
TGTGCCAGCAGATCAACTAAACCACAAGCGGGGGGGAGCTCCTACGAGCAGTACTTC